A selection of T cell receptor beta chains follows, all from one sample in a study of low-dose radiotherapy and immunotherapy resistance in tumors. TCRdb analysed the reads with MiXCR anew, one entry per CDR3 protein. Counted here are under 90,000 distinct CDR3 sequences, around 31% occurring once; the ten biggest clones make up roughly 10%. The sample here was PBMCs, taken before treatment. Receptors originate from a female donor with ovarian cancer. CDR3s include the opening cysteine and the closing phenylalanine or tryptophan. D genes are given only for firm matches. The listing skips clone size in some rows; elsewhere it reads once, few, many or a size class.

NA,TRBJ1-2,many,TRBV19,CASTRGSNYGYTF,TGTGCCAGCACCAGGGGATCTAACTATGGCTACACCTTC
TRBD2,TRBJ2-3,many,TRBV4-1,CASSQEGQRGITDTQYF,TGCGCCAGCAGCCAAGAGGGCCAGCGGGGGATCACAGATACGCAGTATTTT
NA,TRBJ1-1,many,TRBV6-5,CASSRGARFTNTEAFF,TGTGCCAGCAGTCGGGGGGCGCGGTTTACGAACACTGAAGCTTTCTTT
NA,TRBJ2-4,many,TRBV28,CASSPPVLLAKNIQYF,TGTGCCAGCAGTCCCCCGGTCCTTCTAGCCAAAAACATTCAGTACTTC
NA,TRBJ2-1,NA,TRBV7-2,CASSLFLDATEQFF,TGTGCCAGCAGCTTATTCTTGGATGCCACGGAGCAGTTCTTC
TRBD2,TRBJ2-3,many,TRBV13,CASQLAGGPVDTQYF,TGTGCCAGCCAACTAGCGGGAGGGCCTGTAGATACGCAGTATTTT
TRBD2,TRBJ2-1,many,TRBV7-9,CASHLGLAGINEQFF,TGTGCCAGCCACCTTGGACTAGCGGGAATCAATGAGCAGTTCTTC
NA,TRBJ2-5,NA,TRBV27,CASIRTQEMGETQYF,TGTGCCAGCATCAGAACACAGGAGATGGGAGAGACCCAGTACTTC
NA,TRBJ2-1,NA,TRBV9,CASSVVPAGSVEQFF,TGTGCCAGCAGCGTAGTTCCAGCGGGTTCGGTTGAGCAGTTCTTC
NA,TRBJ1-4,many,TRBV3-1,CASSLNTGPNEKLFF,TGTGCCAGCAGCCTAAATACGGGGCCTAATGAAAAACTGTTTTTT
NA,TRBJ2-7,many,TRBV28,CASTENRVEQYF,TGTGCCAGCACCGAAAACAGGGTCGAGCAGTACTTC
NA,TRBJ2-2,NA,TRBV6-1,CASRAAEFTGELFF,TGTGCCAGCAGAGCGGCGGAATTCACCGGGGAGCTGTTTTTT
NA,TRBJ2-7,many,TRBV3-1,CASSQAYEQYF,TGTGCCAGCAGCCAGGCGTACGAGCAGTACTTC
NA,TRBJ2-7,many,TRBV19,CASSIRPIYEQYF,TGTGCCAGTAGTATCCGCCCGATCTACGAGCAGTACTTC
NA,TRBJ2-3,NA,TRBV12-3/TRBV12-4,CASSRLLGPDTQYF,TGTGCCAGCAGCCGTCTACTAGGCCCAGATACGCAGTATTTT
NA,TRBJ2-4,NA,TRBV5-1,CASSLLEENIQYF,TGCGCCAGCAGCCTGCTCGAGGAAAACATTCAGTACTTC
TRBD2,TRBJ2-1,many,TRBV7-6,CASSLGGTSFYNEQFF,TGTGCCAGCAGCTTAGGGGGGACTAGTTTTTACAATGAGCAGTTCTTC
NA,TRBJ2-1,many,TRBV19,CASSIGGPSEQFF,TGTGCCAGTAGTATTGGTGGTCCGTCTGAGCAGTTCTTC
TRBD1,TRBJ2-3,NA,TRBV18,CAGSSGQGRDTQYF,TGTGCCGGCTCATCTGGACAGGGAAGAGATACGCAGTATTTT
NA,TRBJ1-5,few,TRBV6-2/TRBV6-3,CASSYPENSDYNQPQHF,TGTGCCAGCAGTTACCCTGAAAACAGCGATTACAATCAGCCCCAGCATTTT
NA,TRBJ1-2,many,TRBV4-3,CASSQVLGDTPYGYTF,TGCGCCAGCAGCCAAGTGCTAGGGGACACCCCCTATGGCTACACCTTC
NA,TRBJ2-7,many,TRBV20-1,CSASPPGTLNEQYF,TGCAGTGCTAGTCCCCCGGGCACTCTGAACGAGCAGTACTTC
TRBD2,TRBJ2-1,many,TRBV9,CASSPRLANEQFF,TGTGCCAGCAGCCCCCGACTAGCTAATGAGCAGTTCTTC
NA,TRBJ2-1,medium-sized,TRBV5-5,CASSLGVAGANEQFF,TGCGCCAGCAGCTTGGGGGTTGCTGGCGCCAATGAGCAGTTCTTC
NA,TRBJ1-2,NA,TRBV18,CASSPPEGGSLYGYTF,TGTGCCAGCTCACCACCGGAGGGAGGGTCACTCTATGGCTACACCTTC
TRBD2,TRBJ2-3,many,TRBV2,CASSVSGGDTQYF,TGTGCCAGCAGCGTCTCGGGGGGTGATACGCAGTATTTT
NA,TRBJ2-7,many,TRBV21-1,CASSKALGYGGCF,TGTGCCAGCAGCAAAGCGCTTGGCTATGGAGGGTGCTTC
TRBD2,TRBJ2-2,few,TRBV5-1,CASSRLISGGTGGELFF,TGCGCCAGCAGCCGACTTATTAGCGGGGGGACCGGCGGGGAGCTGTTTTTT
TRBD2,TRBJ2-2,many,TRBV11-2,CASSFLAGANTGELFF,TGTGCCAGCAGCTTCTTAGCGGGAGCGAACACCGGGGAGCTGTTTTTT
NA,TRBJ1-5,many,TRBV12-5,CASGSGQLSSNQPQHF,TGTGCTAGTGGTTCGGGACAACTCTCTAGCAATCAGCCCCAGCATTTT
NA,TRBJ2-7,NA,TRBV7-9,CASSADRSSYEQYF,TGTGCCAGCAGCGCAGACAGGTCCTCCTACGAGCAGTACTTC
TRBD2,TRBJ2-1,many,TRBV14,CASSQEGLAAYNEQFF,TGTGCCAGCAGCCAAGAAGGGCTAGCGGCCTACAATGAGCAGTTCTTC
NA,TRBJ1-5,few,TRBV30,CAWSFAGNQPQHF,TGTGCCTGGAGCTTCGCGGGGAATCAGCCCCAGCATTTT
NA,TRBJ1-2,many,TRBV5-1,CASSLGRGQVNGYTF,TGCGCCAGCAGCTTAGGTCGGGGGCAGGTGAATGGCTACACCTTC
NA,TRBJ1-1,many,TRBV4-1,CASSPIWSTEAFF,TGCGCCAGCAGCCCTATTTGGAGCACTGAAGCTTTCTTT
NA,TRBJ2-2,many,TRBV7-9,CASRTPLVLASDAGELFF,TGTGCCAGCAGAACCCCGCTGGTACTAGCCTCGGACGCCGGGGAGCTGTTTTTT
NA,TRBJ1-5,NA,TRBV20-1,CSAKDNQPQHF,TGCAGTGCTAAAGACAATCAGCCCCAGCATTTT
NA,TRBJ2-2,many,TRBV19,CASTGFAGELFF,TGTGCCAGTACAGGGTTCGCCGGGGAGCTGTTTTTT
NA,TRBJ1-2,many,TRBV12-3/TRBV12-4,CASSKGFDYGYTF,TGTGCCAGCAGCAAGGGCTTCGACTATGGCTACACCTTC
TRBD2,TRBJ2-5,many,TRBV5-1,CASSFSGSGGAGETQYF,TGCGCCAGCAGCTTTTCGGGGAGCGGGGGGGCCGGAGAGACCCAGTACTTC
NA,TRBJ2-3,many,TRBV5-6,CASSLAGARDTQYF,TGTGCCAGCAGCTTGGCCGGGGCTAGAGATACGCAGTATTTT
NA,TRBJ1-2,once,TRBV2,CASSEFRIGYTF,TGTGCCAGCAGTGAATTTAGGATTGGCTACACCTTC
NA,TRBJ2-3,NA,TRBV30,CAWSASTDTQYF,TGTGCCTGGAGTGCAAGCACAGATACGCAGTATTTT
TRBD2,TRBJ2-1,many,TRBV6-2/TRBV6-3,CASSEWGSGAYNEQFF,TGTGCCAGCAGTGAATGGGGTAGCGGGGCCTACAATGAGCAGTTCTTC
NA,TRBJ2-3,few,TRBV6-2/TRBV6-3,CASSPHGAGSDTQYF,TGTGCCAGCAGTCCCCACGGGGCTGGATCAGATACGCAGTATTTT